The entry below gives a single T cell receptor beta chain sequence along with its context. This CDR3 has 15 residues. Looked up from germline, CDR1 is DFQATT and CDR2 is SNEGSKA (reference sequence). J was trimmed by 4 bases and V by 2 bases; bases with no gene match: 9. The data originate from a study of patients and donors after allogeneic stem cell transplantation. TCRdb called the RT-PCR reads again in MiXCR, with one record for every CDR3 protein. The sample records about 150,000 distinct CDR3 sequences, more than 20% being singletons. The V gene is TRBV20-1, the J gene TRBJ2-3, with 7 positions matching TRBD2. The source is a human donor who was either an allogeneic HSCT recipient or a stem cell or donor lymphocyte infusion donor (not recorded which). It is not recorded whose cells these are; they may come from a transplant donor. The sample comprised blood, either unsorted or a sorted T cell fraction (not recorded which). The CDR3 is CSARRLAEDPDTQYF. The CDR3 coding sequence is TGCAGTGCTAGAAGGCTAGCGGAAGATCCAGATACGCAGTATTTT.